This entry concerns a single T cell receptor (beta chain). It was with a sample-barcoded 5' primer and a J-beta primer mix that a second PCR of about 7 to 12 cycles was run. TCRdb reanalysed the 5' RACE reads using MiXCR and keeps one entry per CDR3 protein. The sample contains hundreds of thousands of distinct CDR3 sequences, around 38% of which appear only once. The total RNA that was extracted per sample amounted to at least 6 micrograms. The sample originates from a study of blood T cells in healthy people across ages. Germline CDR1 and CDR2: MNHNY and SVGAGI (reference sequence). V trimming: 6 bases; J trimming: 1 base; junction bases outside the gene matches: 7. This CDR3 spans 17 amino acids.

The sequencing input was blood. The source of this sequence is an elderly man in good health. V gene TRBV6-6 combines with J gene TRBJ2-1; 12 bases map to TRBD2. The chain's CDR3 is CASSRTSGTVSYNEQFF. Written as DNA, the CDR3 is TGTGCCAGCAGCCGGACTAGCGGGACAGTGTCCTACAATGAGCAGTTCTTC.